The clone carrying this T cell receptor beta chain was seen only a few times. What it recognizes is unknown. Here immunoSEQ multiplex PCR was the method, and the copy in TCRdb shows in-frame clones only, minus some. This sample has approximately 180,000 clones, with 86% found just once. The data were obtained in a study of cytomegalovirus exposure and HLA in healthy donors. Whole-study results and caveats: The finding came from a later analysis; first-cohort TCR clusters tended to co-occur in the 90 to 150 validation repertoires. In vitro experiments confirmed that a few CMV-associated chains were specific for CMV antigens. Overall, around 160 TCR beta chains were annotated as cytomegalovirus-associated.

Material for sequencing was PBMCs. This clonotype was obtained from a woman between 18 and 29 years old in good health and CMV-seronegative.

CDR3 in DNA: TGTGCCAGCAGTGAAGGACATTTTTACGAGCAGTACTTC. It translates to CASSEGHFYEQYF. The gene calls are TRBV6-1 and TRBJ2-7; D not certain. Trimming pared 1 base from V and 4 bases from J, leaving 8 bases between. The CDR3 spans 13 residues. CDR1 and CDR2 from the germline V gene are MNHNS and SASEGT.